A single T cell receptor (beta chain) is shown here with its context. The table came from immunoSEQ multiplex PCR; TCRdb's copy has only in-frame clones and leaves some out. The sample includes some 30,000 clones, approximately 94% seen only once; the top ten take about 8%. This sample is drawn from a study of T cells in tuberculosis. Germline CDR1 and CDR2: MNHEY and SMNVEV (reference sequence). Trimming left V 0 bases short and J 5 bases short, with 16 bases between. This CDR3 is 16 amino acids long. Sequences were obtained from PBMCs. The receptor comes from a donor between 5 and 29 years old with latent tuberculosis or without tuberculosis infection. This chain uses TRBV27 with TRBJ1-2, with D tentatively TRBD1 (6 bases). The CDR3, as DNA: TGTGCCAGCAGTTTATCGAAGGGTGGGGGCGCGTATGGCTACACCTTC. It translates to CASSLSKGGGAYGYTF.